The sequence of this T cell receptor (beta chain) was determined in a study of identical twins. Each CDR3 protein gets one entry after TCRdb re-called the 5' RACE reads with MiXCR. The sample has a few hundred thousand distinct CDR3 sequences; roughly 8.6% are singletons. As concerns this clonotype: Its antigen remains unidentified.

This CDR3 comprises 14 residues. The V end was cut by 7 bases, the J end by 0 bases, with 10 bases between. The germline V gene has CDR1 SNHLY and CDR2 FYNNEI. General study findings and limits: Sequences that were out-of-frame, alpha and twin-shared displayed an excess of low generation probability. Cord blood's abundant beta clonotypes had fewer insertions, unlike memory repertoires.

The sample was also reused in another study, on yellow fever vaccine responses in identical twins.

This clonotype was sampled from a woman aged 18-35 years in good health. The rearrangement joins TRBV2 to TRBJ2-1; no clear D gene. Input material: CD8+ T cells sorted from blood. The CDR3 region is CASTSTSSYNEQFF. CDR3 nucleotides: TGTGCCAGCACCTCCACAAGCTCCTACAATGAGCAGTTCTTC.